The clone carrying this T cell receptor beta chain was observed a handful of times. The antigen is undetermined. The V end lost 6 bases, the J end lost 0 bases, and 13 bases lay between the germline ends. Germline V gene data show CDR1 as MNHNS and CDR2 as SASEGT. This CDR3 contains 15 residues. Several immunoSEQ plates held equal portions of the genomic DNA taken from each subset. Unsorted PBMC DNA was run through sequencing on ten immunoSEQ deep assay plates. Sequencing was performed with immunoSEQ multiplex PCR; in TCRdb, only in-frame clones are kept and a portion is missing. The sample carries over 95,000 clones, approximately 51% recorded once. The record originates from a study of shared clonotypes between healthy human individuals. Study in general: With ages of 18 to 49, the donors were two women and a few men. Study results and limitations: Investigators expected sequencing depth to affect clonotype sharing among donors.

This clonotype was obtained from a woman between 35 and 50 years old in good health. Some clones in this sample may be carry-over from other donors' samples. Sequences were obtained from PBMCs. The chain links TRBV6-1 to TRBJ2-3, with a possible D match to TRBD2 (6 bases). CDR3 nucleotides: TGTGCCAGCAGAGATGCAGCGGGTAGCACAGATACGCAGTATTTT. Its translation is CASRDAAGSTDTQYF.